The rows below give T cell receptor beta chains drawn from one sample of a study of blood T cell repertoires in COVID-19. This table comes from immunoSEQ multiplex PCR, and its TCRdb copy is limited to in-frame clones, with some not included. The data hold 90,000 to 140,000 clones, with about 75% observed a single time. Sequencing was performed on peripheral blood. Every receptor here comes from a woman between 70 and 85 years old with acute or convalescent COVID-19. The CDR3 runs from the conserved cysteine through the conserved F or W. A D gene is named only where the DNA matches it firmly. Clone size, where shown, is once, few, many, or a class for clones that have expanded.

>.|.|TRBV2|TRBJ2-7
CASSERGSGADSAYEQYF
TGTGCCAGCAGTGAAAGGGGGTCCGGGGCGGATAGCGCGTACGAGCAGTACTTC
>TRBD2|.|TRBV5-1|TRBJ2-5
CASSYSDGRETQYF
TGCGCCAGCAGCTATTCGGACGGGAGGGAGACCCAGTACTTC
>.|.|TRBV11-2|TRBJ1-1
CASSPGVGRGTEAFF
TGTGCCAGCAGCCCGGGTGTGGGTCGAGGGACTGAAGCTTTCTTT
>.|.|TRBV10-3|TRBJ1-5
CAISESVPGGGQPQHF
TGTGCCATCAGTGAGTCCGTACCCGGGGGTGGTCAGCCCCAGCATTTT
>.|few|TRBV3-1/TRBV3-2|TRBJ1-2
CASSQDSLQGNYGYTF
TGTGCCAGCAGCCAAGATAGCCTACAGGGAAACTATGGCTACACCTTC
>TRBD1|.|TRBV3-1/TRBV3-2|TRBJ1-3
CASSQDIGTGKNTIYF
TGTGCCAGCAGCCAAGATATAGGGACAGGGAAAAACACCATATATTTT
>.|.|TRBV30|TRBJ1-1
CAWRRPGVNTEAFF
TGTGCCTGGAGGCGACCGGGAGTGAACACTGAAGCTTTCTTT
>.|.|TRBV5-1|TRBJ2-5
CASSLSGGQQETQYF
TGCGCCAGCAGCTTGTCCGGGGGGCAGCAAGAGACCCAGTACTTC
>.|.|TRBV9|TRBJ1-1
CASRGPNTEAFF
TGTGCCAGCAGGGGCCCGAACACTGAAGCTTTCTTT
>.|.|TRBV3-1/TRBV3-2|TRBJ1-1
CASSHGFRGTEAFF
TGTGCCAGCAGCCATGGCTTCAGGGGCACTGAAGCTTTCTTT
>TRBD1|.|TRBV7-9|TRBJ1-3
CASSLGQGSTIYF
TGTGCCAGCAGCCTCGGACAGGGATCTACCATATATTTT
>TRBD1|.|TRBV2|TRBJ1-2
CASSDRGRSRGYTF
TGTGCCAGTTCAGACAGGGGGCGGTCGCGGGGCTACACCTTC
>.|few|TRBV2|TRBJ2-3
CASSSGVSFTDTQYF
TGTGCCAGCAGTTCAGGGGTTTCCTTCACAGATACGCAGTATTTT
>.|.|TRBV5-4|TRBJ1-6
CASSPPGSPDSPLHF
TGTGCCAGCAGCCCACCGGGGAGTCCGGATTCACCCCTCCACTTT
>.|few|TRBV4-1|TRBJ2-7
CASSQAPVSSYEQYF
TGCGCCAGCAGCCAAGCGCCGGTCTCCTCCTACGAGCAGTACTTC
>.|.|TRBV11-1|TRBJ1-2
CASSFEEDYGYTF
TGTGCCAGCAGCTTTGAGGAAGACTATGGCTACACCTTC
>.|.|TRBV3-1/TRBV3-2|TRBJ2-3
CASSQLASSTDTQYF
TGTGCCAGCAGCCAACTAGCGAGCAGCACAGATACGCAGTATTTT
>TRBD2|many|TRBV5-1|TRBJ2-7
CPRLRGRGGRGGEQYF
TGCCCCCGCTTGCGCGGTCGGGGGGGCCGGGGGGGGGAGCAGTACTTC
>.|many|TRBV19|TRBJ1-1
CASHPRAGRGTEAFF
TGTGCCTCCCATCCTCGGGCAGGGCGTGGGACTGAAGCTTTCTTT
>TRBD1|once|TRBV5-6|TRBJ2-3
CASSLRTGRGTVTQYF
TGTGCCAGCAGCTTAAGGACAGGGAGAGGGACAGTTACGCAGTATTTT
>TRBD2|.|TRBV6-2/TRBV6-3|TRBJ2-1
CASSSPRGGSYNEQFF
TGTGCCAGCAGCAGCCCGCGGGGGGGCTCCTACAATGAGCAGTTCTTC
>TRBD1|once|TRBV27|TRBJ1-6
CASSLSLQPNRGSPLHF
TGTGCCAGCAGTTTATCGCTACAACCCAACAGGGGGTCACCCCTCCACTTT
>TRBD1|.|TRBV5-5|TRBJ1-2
CASSLAEGQGYGYTF
TGTGCCAGCAGCTTGGCCGAGGGACAGGGCTATGGCTACACCTTC
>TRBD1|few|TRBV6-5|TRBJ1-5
CASSTTGGVQHF
TGTGCCAGCAGTACTACAGGGGGCGTCCAGCATTTT
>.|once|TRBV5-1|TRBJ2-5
CASSLGGGKETQYF
TGCGCCAGCAGCTTGGGGGGAGGAAAAGAGACCCAGTACTTC
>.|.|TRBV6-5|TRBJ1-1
CASSYVGGEAFF
TGTGCCAGCAGTTACGTAGGCGGTGAAGCTTTCTTT
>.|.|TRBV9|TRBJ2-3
CASSVEGWDTQYF
TGTGCCAGCAGCGTAGAGGGGTGGGATACGCAGTATTTT
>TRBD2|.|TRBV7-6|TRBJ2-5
CASSPSSGGPQETQYF
TGTGCCAGCAGCCCTTCTAGCGGGGGCCCCCAAGAGACCCAGTACTTC
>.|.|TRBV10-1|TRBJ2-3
CASSPGGPETDTQYF
TGCGCCAGCAGCCCCGGGGGGCCTGAGACAGATACGCAGTATTTT
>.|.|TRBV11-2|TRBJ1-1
CASSAQVTEAFF
TGTGCCAGCAGCGCACAAGTCACTGAAGCTTTCTTT
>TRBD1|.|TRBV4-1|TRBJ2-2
CASSQDLYGTGGSTGELFF
TGCGCCAGCAGCCAAGATCTTTATGGGACAGGGGGTTCCACCGGGGAGCTGTTTTTT
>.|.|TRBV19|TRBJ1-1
CASSMGRDTEAFF
TGTGCCAGTAGTATGGGGCGTGACACTGAAGCTTTCTTT
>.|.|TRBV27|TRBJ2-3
CASMSPGNTQYF
TGTGCCAGCATGTCACCCGGGAATACGCAGTATTTT
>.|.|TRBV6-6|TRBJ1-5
CASSYLEDQPQHF
TGTGCCAGCAGTTACTTGGAGGATCAGCCCCAGCATTTT
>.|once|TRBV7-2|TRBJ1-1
CASSLVRGTEAFF
TGTGCCAGCAGCTTGGTTAGGGGAACTGAAGCTTTCTTT
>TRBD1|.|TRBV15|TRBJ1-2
CATSSPQQGAGGYTF
TGTGCCACCAGCAGTCCCCAGCAGGGGGCGGGGGGCTACACCTTC
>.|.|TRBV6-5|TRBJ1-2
CASSYGGAHNYGYTF
TGTGCCAGCAGTTACGGGGGGGCCCATAACTATGGCTACACCTTC
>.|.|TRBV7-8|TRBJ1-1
CASSLLGAGTEAFF
TGTGCCAGCAGCTTGTTAGGGGCGGGAACTGAAGCTTTCTTT
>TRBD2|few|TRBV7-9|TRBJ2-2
CASSRGLAGVNTGELFF
TGTGCCAGCAGCCGAGGACTAGCGGGCGTTAACACCGGGGAGCTGTTTTTT
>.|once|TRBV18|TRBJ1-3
CASSPLSSEVAIYF
TGTGCCAGCTCACCATTGTCATCCGAGGTCGCCATATATTTT
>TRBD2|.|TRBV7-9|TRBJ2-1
CASSFDAGGPQFF
TGTGCCAGCAGCTTTGACGCGGGGGGGCCGCAGTTCTTC
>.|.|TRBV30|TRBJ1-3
CAWSSGGDTIYF
TGTGCCTGGAGTTCCGGGGGGGACACCATATATTTT